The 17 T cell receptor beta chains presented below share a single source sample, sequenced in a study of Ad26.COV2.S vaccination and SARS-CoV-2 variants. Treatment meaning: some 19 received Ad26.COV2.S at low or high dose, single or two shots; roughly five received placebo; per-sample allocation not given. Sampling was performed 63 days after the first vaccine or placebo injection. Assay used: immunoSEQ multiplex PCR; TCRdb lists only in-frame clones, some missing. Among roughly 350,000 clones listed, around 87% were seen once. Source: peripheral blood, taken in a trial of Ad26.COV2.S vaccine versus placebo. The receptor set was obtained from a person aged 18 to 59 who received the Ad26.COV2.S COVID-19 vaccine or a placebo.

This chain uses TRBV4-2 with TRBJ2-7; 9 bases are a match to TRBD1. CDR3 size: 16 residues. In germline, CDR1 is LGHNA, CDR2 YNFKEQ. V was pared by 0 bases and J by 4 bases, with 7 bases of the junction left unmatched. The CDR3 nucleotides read TGTGCCAGCAGCCAAGAGGAGGGACAGGGTTGGTACGAGCAGTACTTC. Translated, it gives CASSQEEGQGWYEQYF.

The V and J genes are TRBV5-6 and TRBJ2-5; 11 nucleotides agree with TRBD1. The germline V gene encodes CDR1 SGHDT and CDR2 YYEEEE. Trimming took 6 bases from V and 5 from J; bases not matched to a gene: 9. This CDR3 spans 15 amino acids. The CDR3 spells CASIRGQGAWETQYF. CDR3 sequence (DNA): TGTGCCAGCATCCGCGGACAGGGGGCTTGGGAGACCCAGTACTTC.

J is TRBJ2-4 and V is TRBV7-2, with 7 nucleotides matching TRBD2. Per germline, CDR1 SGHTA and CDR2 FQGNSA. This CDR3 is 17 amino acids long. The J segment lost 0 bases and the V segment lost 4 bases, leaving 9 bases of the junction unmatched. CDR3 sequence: CASSSFAGELAKNIQYF. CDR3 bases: TGTGCCAGCAGCTCCTTCGCGGGGGAGCTAGCCAAAAACATTCAGTACTTC.

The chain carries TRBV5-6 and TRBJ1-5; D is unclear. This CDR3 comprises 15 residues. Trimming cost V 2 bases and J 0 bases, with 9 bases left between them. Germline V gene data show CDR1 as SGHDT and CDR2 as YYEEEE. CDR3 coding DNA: TGTGCCAGCAGCTTAGGTCGCAGTAGCAATCAGCCCCAGCATTTT. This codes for CASSLGRSSNQPQHF.

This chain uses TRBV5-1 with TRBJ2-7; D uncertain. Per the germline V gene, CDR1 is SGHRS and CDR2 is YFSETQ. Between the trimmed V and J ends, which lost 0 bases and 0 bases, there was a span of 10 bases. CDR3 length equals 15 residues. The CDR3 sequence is CASSLGHRSSYEQYF. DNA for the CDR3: TGCGCCAGCAGCTTGGGACACCGTAGCTCCTACGAGCAGTACTTC.

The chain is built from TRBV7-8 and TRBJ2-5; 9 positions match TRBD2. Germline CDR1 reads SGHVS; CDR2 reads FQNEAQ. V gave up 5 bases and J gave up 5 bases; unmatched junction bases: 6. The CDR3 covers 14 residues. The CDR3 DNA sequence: TGTGCCAGCAGCAATAAGCGGGGGGTGGAGACCCAGTACTTC. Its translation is CASSNKRGVETQYF.

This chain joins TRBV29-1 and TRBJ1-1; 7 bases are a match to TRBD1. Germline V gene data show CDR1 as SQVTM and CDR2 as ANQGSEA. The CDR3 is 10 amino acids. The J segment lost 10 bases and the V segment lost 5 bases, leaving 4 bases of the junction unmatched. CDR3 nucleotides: TGCAGCGTTATGTGGGACAGAGCTTTCTTT. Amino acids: CSVMWDRAFF.

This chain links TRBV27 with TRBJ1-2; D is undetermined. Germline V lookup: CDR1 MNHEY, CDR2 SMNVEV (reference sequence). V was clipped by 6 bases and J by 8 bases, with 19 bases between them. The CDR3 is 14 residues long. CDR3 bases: TGTGCCAGCAGAGGTACGGCGGAAGGTGTCGGCTACACCTTC. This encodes CASRGTAEGVGYTF.

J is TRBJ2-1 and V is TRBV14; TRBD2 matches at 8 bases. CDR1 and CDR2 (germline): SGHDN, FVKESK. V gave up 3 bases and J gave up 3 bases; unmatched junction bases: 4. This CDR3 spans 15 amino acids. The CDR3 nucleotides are TGTGCCAGCAGCCAGAAGCGGGAGTTCTACAATGAGCAGTTCTTC. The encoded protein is CASSQKREFYNEQFF.

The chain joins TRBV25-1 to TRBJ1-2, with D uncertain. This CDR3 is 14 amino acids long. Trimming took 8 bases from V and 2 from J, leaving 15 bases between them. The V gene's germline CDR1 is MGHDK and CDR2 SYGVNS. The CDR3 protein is CASENSGSNYGYTF. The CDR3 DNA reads TGTGCCAGCGAAAATAGCGGGTCAAACTATGGCTACACCTTC.

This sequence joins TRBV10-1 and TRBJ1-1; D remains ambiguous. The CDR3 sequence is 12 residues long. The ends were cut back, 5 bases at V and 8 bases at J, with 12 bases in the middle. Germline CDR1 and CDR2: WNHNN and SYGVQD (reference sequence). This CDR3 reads CASSKDPKEAFF. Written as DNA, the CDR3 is TGCGCCAGCAGTAAAGACCCTAAGGAAGCTTTCTTT.

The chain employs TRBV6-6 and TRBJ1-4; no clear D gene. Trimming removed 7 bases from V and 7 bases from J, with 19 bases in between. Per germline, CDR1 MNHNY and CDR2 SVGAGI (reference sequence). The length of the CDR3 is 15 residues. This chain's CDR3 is CASTNPQPVFEKLFF. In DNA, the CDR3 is TGTGCCAGCACTAACCCCCAGCCGGTCTTTGAAAAACTGTTTTTT.

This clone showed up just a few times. CDR3 in DNA: TGTGCCTGGAGTCCAGGGGGCGTTAATGAAAAACTGTTTTTT. Protein sequence: CAWSPGGVNEKLFF. The V and J genes are TRBV30 and TRBJ1-4, with 8 bases matching TRBD1. Germline CDR1 reads GTSNPN; CDR2 reads SVGIG (reference sequence). Losses at the gene ends were 2 bases for V and 4 bases for J; bases not matched to a gene: 3. The CDR3 has 14 residues.

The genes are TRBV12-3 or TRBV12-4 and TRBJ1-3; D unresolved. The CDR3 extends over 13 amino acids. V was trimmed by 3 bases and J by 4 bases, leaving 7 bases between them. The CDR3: CASSFERGNTIYF. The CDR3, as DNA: TGTGCCAGCAGTTTCGAACGAGGAAACACCATATATTTT.

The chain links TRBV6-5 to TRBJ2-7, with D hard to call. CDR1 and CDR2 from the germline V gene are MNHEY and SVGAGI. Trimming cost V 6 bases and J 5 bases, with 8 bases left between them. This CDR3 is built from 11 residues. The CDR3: CASRYLDEQYF. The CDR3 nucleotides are TGTGCCAGCAGGTACCTCGACGAGCAGTACTTC.

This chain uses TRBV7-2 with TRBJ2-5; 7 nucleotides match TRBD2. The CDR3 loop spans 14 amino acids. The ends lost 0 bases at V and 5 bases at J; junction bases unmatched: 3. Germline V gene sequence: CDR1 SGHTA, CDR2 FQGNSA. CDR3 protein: CASSLAGGTETQYF. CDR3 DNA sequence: TGTGCCAGCAGCTTAGCGGGGGGGACGGAGACCCAGTACTTC.

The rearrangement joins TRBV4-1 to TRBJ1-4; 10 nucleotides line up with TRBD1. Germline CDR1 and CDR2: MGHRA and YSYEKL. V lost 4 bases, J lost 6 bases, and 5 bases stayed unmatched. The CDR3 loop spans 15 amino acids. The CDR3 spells CASSPTDRGHEKLFF. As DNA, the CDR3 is TGCGCCAGCAGCCCTACCGACAGGGGGCATGAAAAACTGTTTTTT.